Below are 13 T cell receptor beta chains sequenced from a single sample in a study of early T cells in non-severe SARS-CoV-2 infection. Using its own MiXCR run on the 5' RACE reads, TCRdb lists one record per CDR3 protein. The data hold around 60,000 distinct CDR3 sequences, with about 13% observed a single time. The sequenced sample was whole blood. These receptors were taken from an adult who was a healthcare worker with PCR-confirmed SARS-CoV-2 infection or an uninfected control (not recorded which).

This sequence joins TRBV29-1 and TRBJ1-1; TRBD1 matches 9 bases. The CDR3 extends over 15 amino acids. Germline V gene data show CDR1 as SQVTM and CDR2 as ANQGSEA. V gave up 0 bases and J gave up 4 bases; unmatched junction bases: 6. CDR3 nucleotides: TGCAGCGTTGAAGACTGGGACAGGGCGAGCACTGAAGCTTTCTTT. As protein: CSVEDWDRASTEAFF.

This clonotype appeared many times. The V gene is TRBV11-3, the J gene TRBJ2-1, with 11 bases matching TRBD2. The CDR3 is 17 amino acids. Germline lookup yields CDR1 SGHNT and CDR2 YENEEA. Trimming removed 1 base from V and 2 bases from J; junction bases left unmatched: 4. CDR3 region: CASSLVGSGGAYNEQFF. CDR3 DNA: TGTGCCAGCAGCTTAGTGGGTAGCGGGGGGGCCTACAATGAGCAGTTCTTC.

This rearrangement joins TRBV7-2 to TRBJ2-3, with TRBD1 identical over 10 bases. Germline-derived CDR1 and CDR2 are SGHTA and FQGNSA. This CDR3 region has 16 residues. V was clipped by 5 bases and J by 1 base; unmatched bases: 6. The CDR3 region has the DNA TGTGCCAGCAGCCTAATGACAGGGGGCGGCACAGATACGCAGTATTTT. Residues: CASSLMTGGGTDTQYF.

V and J are TRBV5-1 and TRBJ2-2; D unresolved. Trimming removed 1 base at V and 5 bases at J, with 6 bases between. The CDR3 runs to 13 residues. Germline CDR1 SGHRS, CDR2 YFSETQ. CDR3 DNA: TGCGCCAGCAGCTTGACGGTAACCGGGGAGCTGTTTTTT. This sequence encodes CASSLTVTGELFF.

In this sample, this clonotype turned up many times. V and J are TRBV10-3 and TRBJ1-4, with 7 bases fitting TRBD1. V lost 0 bases, J lost 3 bases, and 1 base stayed unmatched. CDR1 and CDR2 from the germline V gene are ENHRY and SYGVKD. The CDR3 loop spans 15 amino acids. The CDR3 region is CAISESTGANEKLFF. DNA of the CDR3: TGTGCCATCAGTGAGTCTACAGGGGCTAATGAAAAACTGTTTTTT.

This clonotype appeared many times. This chain links TRBV29-1 with TRBJ2-7; 11 bases align to TRBD2. Per the germline V gene, CDR1 is SQVTM and CDR2 is ANQGSEA. The V gene end was trimmed by 5 bases and the J gene end by 6 bases; junction bases not matched to a gene: 15. This CDR3 has 16 amino acids. The CDR3 DNA sequence: TGCAGCGTTTTGACAGGCCTGGGGCTAGCGGGAGGCGAGCAGTACTTC. This encodes CSVLTGLGLAGGEQYF.

This clonotype has ten or more counts. This chain uses TRBV28 with TRBJ1-5, with 8 bases lining up with TRBD1. Germline values: CDR1 MDHEN, CDR2 SYDVKM. After removal of 6 bases from V and 3 bases from J, the junction contained 4 bases not matched to a gene. This CDR3 has 14 residues. The CDR3 sequence is CASSGQGHNQPQHF. The CDR3 DNA follows: TGTGCCAGCAGCGGACAGGGCCACAATCAGCCCCAGCATTTT.

The J gene is TRBJ2-5, the V gene TRBV11-2; D is possibly TRBD1 (5 bases). The V gene's germline CDR1 is SGHAT and CDR2 FQNNGV. CDR3 length equals 14 residues. V lost 1 base, J lost 4 bases, and 10 bases lay in between. CDR3 DNA: TGTGCCAGCAGCTTAGTAGGGGTGAGAGAGACCCAGTACTTC. Amino acid sequence: CASSLVGVRETQYF.

This clonotype was picked up a small number of times. The chain links TRBV9 to TRBJ2-7; 9 nucleotides match TRBD2. Germline values: CDR1 SGDLS, CDR2 YYNGEE. The V segment lost 2 bases and the J segment 0 bases; nucleotides outside the gene matches: 9. This CDR3 spans 17 amino acids. The CDR3, as DNA: TGTGCCAGCAGCGTCGAGCGGGAGGTAACTAGCTCCTACGAGCAGTACTTC. Amino acid sequence: CASSVEREVTSSYEQYF.

Many counts were recorded for this clonotype. The J gene is TRBJ1-5, the V gene TRBV12-3 or TRBV12-4; D gene unclear. V was shortened by 6 bases and J by 5 bases, with 8 bases between the two germline ends. The CDR3 totals 12 residues. The CDR3 sequence is CASRLLDQPQHF. CDR3 bases: TGTGCCAGCAGACTGCTCGATCAGCCCCAGCATTTT.

Only a few counts were recorded for this clonotype. This chain links TRBV5-1 with TRBJ2-5, with 11 positions matching TRBD2. CDR1 and CDR2 (germline): SGHRS, YFSETQ. This CDR3 comprises 15 residues. V was pared by 5 bases and J by 2 bases, with 5 bases of the junction left unmatched. The CDR3 bases are TGCGCCAGCAGTCTAGCGGGGGGCTGGCAAGAGACCCAGTACTTC. Translating gives CASSLAGGWQETQYF.

This clonotype came up a few times. The gene calls are TRBV6-2 or TRBV6-3 and TRBJ1-5, with D hard to call. With 5 bases removed from V and 1 base from J, the gap between germline ends came to 12 bases. CDR1 and CDR2 from the germline V gene are MNHEY and SVGEGT. CDR3 length: 15 amino acids. The CDR3: CASSTPAWSNQPQHF. CDR3 nucleotide sequence: TGTGCCAGCAGTACCCCGGCCTGGAGCAATCAGCCCCAGCATTTT.

The chain carries TRBV24-1 and TRBJ2-3, with D possibly being TRBD1 (7 bases). V lost 3 bases and J lost 4, with 13 bases in between. The CDR3 contains 15 residues. Germline CDR1 reads KGHDR; CDR2 reads SFDVKD. CDR3 residues: CATSDPTGRSDTQYF. The CDR3 region has the DNA TGTGCCACCAGTGATCCGACAGGGAGGTCAGATACGCAGTATTTT.